These T cell receptor beta chains were read from a single sample in a study of T-cell reconstitution after alpha-beta-depleted transplantation in children. MiXCR was run by TCRdb on the PCR reads, yielding one entry per CDR3 protein. This table holds hundreds of thousands of distinct CDR3 sequences, under 15% found once. The specimen comprised PBMCs, mostly from graft donor cells, sampled 360 days after TCRalphabeta/CD19-depleted stem cell transplant. The receptors stem from a male patient between 5 and 17 years old who had a stem cell transplant for acute myeloid leukemia, so the T cells may come from the graft donor. CDR3s include the opening cysteine and the closing phenylalanine or tryptophan. D genes are given only for firm matches. Not every row has a clone size; where given, it reads once, few, many or a size class.

abundance	d_gene	v_gene	j_gene	CDR3nt	CDR3aa
-	-	TRBV28	TRBJ2-3	TGTGCCAGCAGGGGGCGATTCAACTCTCCCACAGATACGCAGTATTTT	CASRGRFNSPTDTQYF
-	TRBD1	TRBV4-3	TRBJ2-7	TGCGCCAGCAGCCAAATTCTCGGGACAGACTCCTACGAGCAGTACTTC	CASSQILGTDSYEQYF
-	-	TRBV15	TRBJ2-7	TGTGCCACCAGCACTAACCCACCCTACGAGCAGTACTTC	CATSTNPPYEQYF
many	-	TRBV10-3	TRBJ2-1	TGTGCCATCAGTGAGAAGGCAGTCAATGAGCAGTTCTTC	CAISEKAVNEQFF
many	-	TRBV7-2	TRBJ2-2	TGTGCCAGCAGCTTAGTTATGGGGGCTAACACCGGGGAGCTGTTTTTT	CASSLVMGANTGELFF
few	TRBD1	TRBV18	TRBJ1-6	TGTGCCAGCTCACCAATTATGGGACAGGGGAATTCACCCCTCCACTTT	CASSPIMGQGNSPLHF
-	-	TRBV20-1	TRBJ2-3	TGCAGTGCTAGAGAAGGGGCCACGCAGTATTTT	CSAREGATQYF
many	TRBD2	TRBV11-2	TRBJ2-2	TGTGCCAGCAGCTTATGGCGGGAGGACACCGGGGAGCTGTTTTTT	CASSLWREDTGELFF
-	-	TRBV5-1	TRBJ2-2	TGCGCCAGCAGAAACCTCCTAGACCCCACCTGGGAGCTGTTTTTT	CASRNLLDPTWELFF
once	-	TRBV28	TRBJ2-7	TGTGCCATCAGTTTTGGGTGGGTCAACGAGCAGTACTTC	CAISFGWVNEQYF
many	-	TRBV12-3/TRBV12-4	TRBJ2-3	TGTGCCAGCAGTTTGCGCGGGCCCCAGGATACGCAGTATTTT	CASSLRGPQDTQYF
few	TRBD2	TRBV5-1	TRBJ2-3	TGCGCCAGCAGCTTACTAGCGGGGGCTGGGGGAGATACGCAGTATTTT	CASSLLAGAGGDTQYF
few	TRBD2	TRBV12-3/TRBV12-4	TRBJ2-2	TGTGCCAGCAGTTTCCGGACTAGCGGAGACACCGGGGAGCTGTTTTTT	CASSFRTSGDTGELFF
many	-	TRBV29-1	TRBJ2-1	TGCAGCGCTCATGGGGTCACCTACAATGAGCAGTTCTTC	CSAHGVTYNEQFF
-	TRBD2	TRBV6-5	TRBJ2-3	TGTGCCAGCAGTTCCGGACTAGCGGGGTGGGGCACAGATACGCAGTATTTT	CASSSGLAGWGTDTQYF
many	-	TRBV21-1	TRBJ2-3	TGTGCCAACCCCCGGACGACGGGCACAGATACGCAGTATTTT	CANPRTTGTDTQYF
-	-	TRBV4-2	TRBJ2-7	TGTGCCAGCAGCCAAGACGGATATGCGTACGAGCAGTACTTC	CASSQDGYAYEQYF
-	-	TRBV20-1	TRBJ2-1	TGCAGTGCTGGGTGGAGGGGGTGGACTGAGGAGCAGTTCTTC	CSAGWRGWTEEQFF
few	TRBD2	TRBV4-3	TRBJ2-1	TGCGCCAGCAGCCAAGGAGGAGCGGGAGTGGTTTACAATGAGCAGTTCTTC	CASSQGGAGVVYNEQFF
many	TRBD2	TRBV29-1	TRBJ2-7	TGCAGCGCCGAGACTAGCGGTATCTCCTACGAGCAGTACTTC	CSAETSGISYEQYF
many	TRBD2	TRBV5-1	TRBJ2-2	TGCGCCAGCCTCCCTTCTAGCGGGAGTTACACCGGGGAGCTGTTTTTT	CASLPSSGSYTGELFF
many	TRBD1	TRBV9	TRBJ2-7	TGTGCCAGCAGCGTGGACAGGGGTGGTTACGAGCAGTACTTC	CASSVDRGGYEQYF
many	-	TRBV20-1	TRBJ2-1	TGCAGTGCTAGAGATGCCGAAGGGGTGAATGAGCAGTTCTTC	CSARDAEGVNEQFF
many	-	TRBV20-1	TRBJ2-5	TGCAGTGCTCGGTGGCGTTTCCCAGAGACCCAGTACTTC	CSARWRFPETQYF
-	TRBD2	TRBV5-5	TRBJ2-7	TGTGCCAGCAGCTTGGTTAGCGGGAGGGCCAGGACCTACGAGCAGTACTTC	CASSLVSGRARTYEQYF
many	TRBD2	TRBV27	TRBJ2-1	TGTGCCAGCAGTTCCGGGACTAGCGGAACCAATGAGCAGTTCTTC	CASSSGTSGTNEQFF
-	-	TRBV7-2	TRBJ2-1	TGTGCCAGCAGCTTACGGACTGGGGGATCCTATGAGCAGTTCTTC	CASSLRTGGSYEQFF
few	-	TRBV7-3	TRBJ2-3	TGTGCCAGCAGCTGGGGCCGGGAACTCCCCAAGACAGATACGCAGTATTTT	CASSWGRELPKTDTQYF
few	-	TRBV7-7	TRBJ2-1	TGTGCTAGCAGCTTAGAGAACACGAAAAGTTACAATGAGCAGTTCTTC	CASSLENTKSYNEQFF
-	-	TRBV7-3	TRBJ2-3	TGTGCCAGCAGCCCTCTAGGAGCGGGTCTAACAGATACGCAGTATTTT	CASSPLGAGLTDTQYF
-	TRBD2	TRBV7-3	TRBJ2-5	TGTGCCAGCAGCTTGGGTGGCGGGAGCTACCAAGAGACCCAGTACTTC	CASSLGGGSYQETQYF
few	TRBD2	TRBV7-8	TRBJ2-5	TGTGCCAGCACCCCCGTTTCTGGGGGAGGGCCGTTGAGGGAGACCCAGTACTTC	CASTPVSGGGPLRETQYF
-	-	TRBV7-2	TRBJ2-3	TGTGCCAGCAGCTTAGGCAGGGCGACAGATACGCAGTATTTT	CASSLGRATDTQYF
-	-	TRBV29-1	TRBJ2-1	TGCAGCGTTGGGGGGACATACTCCTACAATGAGCAGTTCTTC	CSVGGTYSYNEQFF
-	-	TRBV9	TRBJ2-1	TGTGCCAGCAACCTGGGGGCCAATGAGCAGTTCTTC	CASNLGANEQFF
-	-	TRBV25-1	TRBJ2-1	TGTGCCAGCAGTGAATTTGGAGATGAGCAGTTCTTC	CASSEFGDEQFF
many	TRBD2	TRBV3-1	TRBJ2-1	TGTGCCAGCAGCCAAGCAGCGGGAGGGCTCGTCTTC	CASSQAAGGLVF
many	-	TRBV28	TRBJ2-1	TGTGCCAGCAGTTTCGGGGGATCAACGGAGCAGTTCTTC	CASSFGGSTEQFF
many	TRBD2	TRBV7-3	TRBJ2-1	TGTGCCAGCAGCTTTTCGGGACTAGCGAATCATGAGCAGTTCTTC	CASSFSGLANHEQFF
few	-	TRBV5-1	TRBJ1-4	TGCGCCACCCGGCTTACGGGCGATGAAAAACTGTTTTTT	CATRLTGDEKLFF
many	-	TRBV29-1	TRBJ2-7	TGCAGCGTCTTCCGGACCCAACAAGGCGAGCAGTACTTC	CSVFRTQQGEQYF
few	-	TRBV20-1	TRBJ2-5	TGCAGTGCTTACTCACCGGACCCCAACCGGGAGACCCAGTACTTC	CSAYSPDPNRETQYF
few	TRBD1	TRBV14	TRBJ2-7	TGTGCCAGCAGGAGACAGGGGGCGGGATACGAGCAGTACTTC	CASRRQGAGYEQYF
many	TRBD1	TRBV29-1	TRBJ2-7	TGCAGCGTCTACAGGGGGGACGCCGAGTACTTC	CSVYRGDAEYF
-	-	TRBV20-1	TRBJ2-1	TGCAGTGCTAGAGATCCCCAGGGTCGGAGCTCCTACAATGAGCAGTTCTTC	CSARDPQGRSSYNEQFF
-	TRBD2	TRBV5-6	TRBJ2-7	TGTGCCAGCAGCATAAAACCGGGACTAGCGGTCTACGAGCAGTACTTC	CASSIKPGLAVYEQYF
few	-	TRBV28	TRBJ1-1	TGTGCCAGCAGTTTAGATCATATAAGGACTGAAGCTTTCTTT	CASSLDHIRTEAFF
few	-	TRBV30	TRBJ1-5	TGTGCCTGGAGTGGGCAGGGCGCGCCCCAGCATTTT	CAWSGQGAPQHF
few	-	TRBV7-2	TRBJ2-7	TGTGCCAGCAGCTTAGCGTGGGCTAGCGACTACGAGCAGTACTTC	CASSLAWASDYEQYF
-	-	TRBV7-8	TRBJ2-1	TGTGCCAGCAGCTTAGAAAGGCATTATGAGCAGTTCTTC	CASSLERHYEQFF
many	-	TRBV29-1	TRBJ2-3	TGCAGCGTTGTCAAGGGCCCAGATACGCAGTATTTT	CSVVKGPDTQYF
few	TRBD1	TRBV12-3/TRBV12-4	TRBJ2-7	TGTGCCAGCAGTTTAGCACAGGGGGGTAGGTACGAGCAGTACTTC	CASSLAQGGRYEQYF
few	-	TRBV11-2	TRBJ2-3	TGTGCCAGCAGCTTAGCAGGGTTAGATACGCAGTATTTT	CASSLAGLDTQYF
-	-	TRBV7-9	TRBJ2-3	TGTGCCAGCAGCTTAGGGCTAGGAGCAGATACGCAGTATTTT	CASSLGLGADTQYF
-	-	TRBV7-2	TRBJ2-7	TGTGCCAGCAGCTTAGCGTTGGGGCAGAACCTCTACGAGCAGTACTTC	CASSLALGQNLYEQYF
many	TRBD1	TRBV29-1	TRBJ2-2	TGCAGCGTAGGCTCACAGGGGGCCCCGAACACCGGGGAGCTGTTTTTT	CSVGSQGAPNTGELFF